The rows below give T cell receptor beta chains drawn from one sample of a study of blood T cell repertoires in COVID-19. Method: immunoSEQ multiplex PCR; TCRdb's copy keeps in-frame clones and lacks some. The profile covers some 260,000 clones, with approximately 88% appearing a single time and 10% taken by the ten largest. The sample taken for sequencing was peripheral blood. These receptors all come from a woman in her sixties or seventies with COVID-19, enrolled during active disease. The CDR3 runs from the conserved cysteine through the conserved F or W. Fields, in order: clone size, J gene, CDR3 length, D gene, V gene, CDR3 DNA, CDR3 protein. D genes are given only for firm matches. A clone size is listed for some rows: how often the clone was seen (once, few, many), or a class if it is expanded.

>NA|TRBJ1-5|15|TRBD1|TRBV28
TGTGCCAGCAATCCTACAGGGGGAAGCAATCAGCCCCAGCATTTT
CASNPTGGSNQPQHF
>once|TRBJ1-5|15|TRBD1|TRBV30
TGTGCCTGGTCTAAAGGGGGACAGGGGGATCAGCCCCAGCATTTT
CAWSKGGQGDQPQHF
>NA|TRBJ2-7|12|NA|TRBV5-4
TGTGCCAGCGGCAGCACAGCCTACGAGCAGTACTTC
CASGSTAYEQYF
>NA|TRBJ2-1|20|TRBD2|TRBV30
TGTGCCTGGAGGTGGGGGTTGGGTAGCGGGAGGGCCATGCTCAATAATGAGCAGTTCTTC
CAWRWGLGSGRAMLNNEQFF
>NA|TRBJ2-3|16|TRBD2|TRBV7-7
TGTGCTAGCAGCTTGGGGACTAGCGGGATCACAGATACGCAGTATTTT
CASSLGTSGITDTQYF
>NA|TRBJ1-4|14|TRBD1|TRBV11-3
TGTGCCAGCACGTCAGGGGGCCAGGATGAAAAACTGTTTTTT
CASTSGGQDEKLFF
>NA|TRBJ1-1|12|NA|TRBV5-1
TGCGCCAGCAGCCCCGGGGACACTGAAGCTTTCTTT
CASSPGDTEAFF
>NA|TRBJ2-7|14|NA|TRBV2
TGTGCCAGCAGCATCGACAGAGCACTGACGGAGCAGTACTTC
CASSIDRALTEQYF
>NA|TRBJ1-1|12|NA|TRBV2
TGTGCCAGCTCTGGGGGCATCACTGAAGCTTTCTTT
CASSGGITEAFF
>NA|TRBJ1-6|13|NA|TRBV30
TGTGCCTGCGACAGCCAGCGAGGATCACCCCTCCACTTT
CACDSQRGSPLHF
>NA|TRBJ1-4|14|NA|TRBV2
TGTGCCAGCAAAACGGGGGTAACTAATGAAAAACTGTTTTTT
CASKTGVTNEKLFF
>NA|TRBJ2-1|14|TRBD2|TRBV10-3
TGTGCCATCAGCTCTAGCGGGGGGTACAATGAGCAGTTCTTC
CAISSSGGYNEQFF
>NA|TRBJ2-1|15|TRBD2|TRBV19
TGTGCCAGTAGTAATATGGCGGGAGGGCCCAATGAGCAGTTCTTC
CASSNMAGGPNEQFF
>NA|TRBJ1-2|14|NA|TRBV28
TGTGCCAGCAGTTCGCGGATAGCTAACTATGGCTACACCTTC
CASSSRIANYGYTF
>NA|TRBJ2-2|15|NA|TRBV21-1
TGTGCCAGCACTCGGACAGGGGAGAACACCGGGGAGCTGTTTTTT
CASTRTGENTGELFF
>few|TRBJ1-1|14|NA|TRBV5-4
TGTGCCAGCAGGAGTCAGGGTCACAACACTGAAGCTTTCTTT
CASRSQGHNTEAFF
>NA|TRBJ2-2|15|NA|TRBV6-6
TGTGCCAGCAGGGCACAGGGTTTGGTCACCGGGGAGCTGTTTTTT
CASRAQGLVTGELFF
>NA|TRBJ1-4|14|TRBD1|TRBV11-3
TGTGCCAGCAGCTTAGTACAGGGGGACGAAAAACTGTTTTTT
CASSLVQGDEKLFF
>NA|TRBJ2-2|15|NA|TRBV30
TGTGCCTGGAGCGCGTGGGAGAGGGCCACCGGGGAGCTGTTTTTT
CAWSAWERATGELFF
>NA|TRBJ2-4|13|NA|TRBV7-2
TGTGCCAGCAGCCCCCAAGCGAGGGACATTCAGTACTTC
CASSPQARDIQYF
>NA|TRBJ1-1|15|NA|TRBV19
TGTGCCAGTATTCCGGACACGTCCTTGAACACTGAAGCTTTCTTT
CASIPDTSLNTEAFF
>NA|TRBJ2-1|16|NA|TRBV25-1
TGTGCCAGCAGTGAGTTCGGGAGGCAGGGGGCTAATGAGCAGTTCTTC
CASSEFGRQGANEQFF
>NA|TRBJ1-3|13|NA|TRBV6-5
TGTGCCAGCAGTTACCCCCCCTCAGGGTGGGTCTATTTT
CASSYPPSGWVYF
>NA|TRBJ2-7|13|TRBD1|TRBV3-1/TRBV3-2
TGTGCCAGCAGGAGACAGGGTTCAGATGAGCAGTACTTC
CASRRQGSDEQYF
>NA|TRBJ2-1|15|TRBD1|TRBV11-3
TGTGCCAGCAGCCACCGGGACAGGACTTACAATGAGCAGTTCTTC
CASSHRDRTYNEQFF
>NA|TRBJ2-7|13|NA|TRBV4-1
TGCGCCAGCAGTACCCAGGGTTCCTACGAGCAGTACTTC
CASSTQGSYEQYF
>once|TRBJ2-7|15|NA|TRBV7-9
TGTGCCAGCAGCTTAGTTCGGACGGGGGACTACGAGCAGTACTTC
CASSLVRTGDYEQYF
>NA|TRBJ1-4|15|NA|TRBV7-9
TGTGCCAGCAGCCCCACCGGGACAACTAATGAAAAACTGTTTTTT
CASSPTGTTNEKLFF